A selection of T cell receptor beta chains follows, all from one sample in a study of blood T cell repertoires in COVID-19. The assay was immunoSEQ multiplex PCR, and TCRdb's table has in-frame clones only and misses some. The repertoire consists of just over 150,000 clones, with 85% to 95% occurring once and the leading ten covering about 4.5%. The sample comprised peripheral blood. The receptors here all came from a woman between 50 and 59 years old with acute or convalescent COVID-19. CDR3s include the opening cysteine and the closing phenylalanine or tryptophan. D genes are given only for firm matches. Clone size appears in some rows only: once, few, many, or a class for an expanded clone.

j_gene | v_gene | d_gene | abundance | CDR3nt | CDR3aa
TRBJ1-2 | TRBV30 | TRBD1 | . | TGTGCCTGGAGTCGAGGGGGCGCAATTTATGGCTACACCTTC | CAWSRGGAIYGYTF
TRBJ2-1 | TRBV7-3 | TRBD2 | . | TGTGCCAGCAGCTTTTCCGGGACTAGCAGATTGGGTGAGCAGTTCTTC | CASSFSGTSRLGEQFF
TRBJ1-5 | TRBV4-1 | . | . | TGCGCCAGCAGCCAAGATTGGACAGTTAGCAATCAGCCCCAGCATTTT | CASSQDWTVSNQPQHF
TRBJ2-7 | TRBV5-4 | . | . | TGTGCCAGCAGGGTCGAAGGGGATGTCTACGAGCAGTACTTC | CASRVEGDVYEQYF
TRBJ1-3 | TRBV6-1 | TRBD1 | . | TGTGCCAGCAGTGAACGGGCAGGGGGCTCTGGAAACACCATATATTTT | CASSERAGGSGNTIYF
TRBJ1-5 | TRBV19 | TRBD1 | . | TGTGCCAGTAGTTTAAGGACAGGGAATCAGCCCCAGCATTTT | CASSLRTGNQPQHF
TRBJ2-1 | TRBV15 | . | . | TGTGCCACCAGCAGAGAGCGAGGGGGGGGCAATGAGCAGTTCTTC | CATSRERGGGNEQFF
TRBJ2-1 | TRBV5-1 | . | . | TGCGCCAGCAGTCAAGGACAGAACAATGAGCAGTTCTTC | CASSQGQNNEQFF
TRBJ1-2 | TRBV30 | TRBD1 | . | TGTGCCTGGAACGCGGGAGGAGGGGGCGACGGCTACACCTTC | CAWNAGGGGDGYTF
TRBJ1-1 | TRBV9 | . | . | TGTGCCAGCAGCGTAGAGGGGGTGAACACTGAAGCTTTCTTT | CASSVEGVNTEAFF
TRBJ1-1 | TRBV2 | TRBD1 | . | TGTGCCAGCAGTGCTGACAGGGGGCAATTGACTGAAGCTTTCTTT | CASSADRGQLTEAFF
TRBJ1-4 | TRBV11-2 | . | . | TGTGCCAGCAGCTTCTCCACTAATGAAAAACTGTTTTTT | CASSFSTNEKLFF
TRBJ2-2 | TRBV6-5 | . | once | TGTGCCAGCATGCTCGGGACGAACACCGGGGAGCTGTTTTTT | CASMLGTNTGELFF
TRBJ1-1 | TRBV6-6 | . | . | TGTGCCAGCAGTTATCAGGAGGAGTGGACTGAAGCTTTCTTT | CASSYQEEWTEAFF
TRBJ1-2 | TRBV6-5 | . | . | TGTGCCAGCCTTACCCGGAGGGGTTACTCCTATGGCTACACCTTC | CASLTRRGYSYGYTF